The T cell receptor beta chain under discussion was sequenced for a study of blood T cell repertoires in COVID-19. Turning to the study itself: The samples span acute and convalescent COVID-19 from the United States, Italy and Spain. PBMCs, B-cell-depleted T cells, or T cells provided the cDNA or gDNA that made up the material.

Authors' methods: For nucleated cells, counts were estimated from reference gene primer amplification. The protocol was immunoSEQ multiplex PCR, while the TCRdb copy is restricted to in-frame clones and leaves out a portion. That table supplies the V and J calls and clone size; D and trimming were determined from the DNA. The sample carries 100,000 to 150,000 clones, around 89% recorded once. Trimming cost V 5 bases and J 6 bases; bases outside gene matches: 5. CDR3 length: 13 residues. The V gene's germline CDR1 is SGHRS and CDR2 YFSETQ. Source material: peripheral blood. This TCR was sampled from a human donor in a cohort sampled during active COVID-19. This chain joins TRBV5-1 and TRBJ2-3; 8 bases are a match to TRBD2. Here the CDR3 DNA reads TGCGCCAGCAGGAAAGCGGGGGAGGATACGCAGTATTTT. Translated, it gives CASRKAGEDTQYF.